The clone carrying this T cell receptor (beta chain) was observed a few times. The data stem from a study of T cells after yellow fever vaccination. UMIs and a universal primer site were added when TCR cDNA was made by 5'RACE template switching. One entry per CDR3 protein, called by TCRdb with MiXCR from the 5' RACE reads. The sample gives some 27,000 distinct CDR3 sequences, roughly 6.1% of which show up once; just under 25% is in the top ten. The CDR3 is 14 residues long. V lost 3 bases, J lost 7 bases, and 15 bases lay in between. Germline V gene sequence: CDR1 MDHEN, CDR2 SYDVKM. The starting material was PBMCs, either bulk or a sorted T-cell subset (CD4+, CD8+, memory, or dextramer-sorted; not recorded which), obtained on the day of the yellow fever booster vaccination. The chain combines TRBV28 with TRBJ1-2; D remains ambiguous. This clonotype originated in a man under 40 who received the YFV17D yellow fever vaccine. CDR3 sequence: CASSFWQAMGGYTF. The DNA for the CDR3 is TGTGCCAGCAGTTTCTGGCAGGCTATGGGTGGCTACACCTTC.